Following are 27 T cell receptor beta chains from one sample sequenced in a study of blood T cells in healthy people across ages. Combining a sample-barcoded 5' primer with a J-beta primer mix, a second PCR ran for about 7 to 11 cycles. TCRdb ran MiXCR on the 5' RACE reads and lists one entry per CDR3 protein. The data show about 1.6 million distinct CDR3 sequences, almost 35% seen once. Sequenced input: blood. Source of these receptors: a woman aged 25 to 45 in good health.

With regard to this clonotype: A read error may be the cause here, since a much bigger clone is one base away. The chain links TRBV12-3 or TRBV12-4 to TRBJ2-7; D unresolved. CDR3 size: 15 residues. Here the CDR3 DNA reads TGTGCCAGCAGTTTATCTTCAGGACGGCGGTACGAGCAGGACTTC. Translated: CASSLSSGRRYEQDF.

This chain joins TRBV9 and TRBJ1-4; 7 nucleotides align to TRBD1. The CDR3 loop spans 18 amino acids. Losses at the gene ends were 1 base for V and 6 bases for J; bases not matched to a gene: 15. Germline loops: CDR1 SGDLS, CDR2 YYNGEE. The CDR3 loop reads CASSVLGGAPSGDEKLFF. For the CDR3, the DNA is TGTGCCAGCAGCGTACTAGGGGGCGCGCCTTCAGGGGATGAAAAACTGTTTTTT.

In the case of this clonotype: The CDR3 carries no conserved terminal phenylalanine or tryptophan, so it likely arises from a read error. The CDR3 coding sequence is TGTGCCAGCAGAAACGGGACAGGGTTCTACAATGAGCAGTTCTTG. This codes for CASRNGTGFYNEQFL. The rearrangement joins TRBV7-3 to TRBJ2-1; 9 bases match TRBD1. V trimming: 6 bases; J trimming: 3 bases; junction bases outside the gene matches: 6. This CDR3 comprises 15 residues. Looked up from germline, CDR1 is SGHTA and CDR2 is FQGTGA.

The chain employs TRBV4-1 and TRBJ2-5; 7 positions agree with TRBD1. V gave up 3 bases and J gave up 2 bases; unmatched junction bases: 9. Germline V gives CDR1 MGHRA, CDR2 YSYEKL. The CDR3 covers 16 residues. This chain's CDR3 is CASSHSPRQGQETQYF. CDR3 DNA sequence: TGCGCCAGCAGCCACTCCCCTCGACAGGGACAAGAGACCCAGTACTTC.

The rearrangement uses TRBV5-5 and TRBJ2-7; 11 bases agree with TRBD1. V was pared by 4 bases and J by 4 bases, with 7 bases of the junction left unmatched. CDR3 length: 15 residues. Germline V gives CDR1 SGHKS, CDR2 YYEKEE (reference sequence). The CDR3 sequence is CASSREGQGAYEQYF. The CDR3 DNA sequence: TGTGCCAGCAGCCGCGAAGGACAGGGGGCTTACGAGCAGTACTTC.

The chain joins TRBV15 to TRBJ1-6; the D gene is possibly TRBD1 (6 bases). Looked up from germline, CDR1 is LNHNV and CDR2 is YYDKDF (reference sequence). The CDR3 sequence is 19 residues long. The V end was cut by 6 bases, the J end by 8 bases, with 29 bases between. The CDR3 loop is CATSPTVRDIRRGDSPLHF. For the CDR3, the DNA is TGTGCCACCAGTCCGACGGTCCGGGACATCCGTCGAGGGGATTCACCCCTCCACTTT.

The chain carries TRBV12-3 or TRBV12-4 and TRBJ2-7, with 12 bases lining up with TRBD2. V lost 6 bases to trimming and J lost 0 bases; unmatched junction nucleotides: 9. CDR3 size: 17 residues. As DNA, the CDR3 is TGTGCCAGCAGGCCGGGGACTAGCGGGTCTAGCTCCTACGAGCAGTACTTC. It is translated as CASRPGTSGSSSYEQYF.

The chain joins TRBV6-5 to TRBJ1-2; maybe TRBD1 (5 bases). The CDR3 is 13 residues long. Trimming left V 5 bases short and J 8 bases short, with 15 bases between. The germline V gene encodes CDR1 MNHEY and CDR2 SVGAGI. CDR3 protein: CASSLRGRVGYTF. DNA of the CDR3: TGTGCCAGCAGTCTTCGGGGCCGAGTGGGCTACACCTTC.

A few counts support this clonotype. CDR3 loop: CASWTGEVNEQYF. The CDR3 DNA follows: TGTGCCAGCTGGACAGGGGAGGTCAACGAGCAGTACTTC. V is TRBV27 and J is TRBJ2-7, with 9 nucleotides matching TRBD1. V shed 8 bases and J 5 bases; nucleotides not matched to a gene: 7. Germline V gene lookup returns CDR1 MNHEY and CDR2 SMNVEV (reference sequence). CDR3 length: 13 residues.

The chain has TRBV29-1 and TRBJ2-1, with 13 positions matching TRBD2. CDR3 length: 18 amino acids. Germline assignment: CDR1 SQVTM and CDR2 ANQGSEA. Trimming took 3 bases from V and 0 from J; bases not matched to a gene: 8. The CDR3 reads CSVDHRTSGGDSYNEQFF. The CDR3 DNA reads TGCAGCGTTGACCACCGGACTAGCGGGGGTGACTCCTACAATGAGCAGTTCTTC.

There are a few counts of this clonotype. The chain combines TRBV3-1 with TRBJ2-1; 8 bases match TRBD2. Germline values: CDR1 LGHDT, CDR2 YNNKEL (reference sequence). CDR3 length equals 15 residues. With V trimmed by 3 bases and J by 7 bases, 8 bases remained unmatched. Written as DNA, the CDR3 is TGTGCCAGCAGCCACTCGGGCGGGGGGTCTAATGAGCAGTTCTTC. Encoded protein: CASSHSGGGSNEQFF.

This clonotype was counted a few times. V and J are TRBV15 and TRBJ2-5; D ambiguous. The germline V and J ends were trimmed by 0 bases and 1 base, with 3 bases remaining between them. The V gene's germline CDR1 is LNHNV and CDR2 YYDKDF (reference sequence). This CDR3 is 13 amino acids long. DNA for the CDR3: TGTGCCACCAGCAGAGACTTCCAAGAGACCCAGTACTTC. It translates to CATSRDFQETQYF.

The CDR3 region has the DNA TGCGCCAGCAGCACCCAGGGTACTAATGAAAAACTGTTTTTT. Its protein is CASSTQGTNEKLFF. V and J are TRBV5-1 and TRBJ1-4; weak D call: TRBD1 (5 bases). Germline V gene lookup returns CDR1 SGHRS and CDR2 YFSETQ. The CDR3 loop spans 14 amino acids. Trimming stripped 4 bases from V and 2 bases from J, with 9 bases between.

This clonotype was observed at least ten times. V is TRBV29-1 and J is TRBJ2-7; D is unresolved. The V and J ends lost 5 bases and 5 bases respectively, with 13 bases between them. Germline V gene lookup returns CDR1 SQVTM and CDR2 ANQGSEA. This CDR3 has 12 residues. CDR3 region: CSVRAGPHEQYF. CDR3 coding DNA: TGCAGCGTTCGGGCAGGACCCCACGAGCAGTACTTC.

The chain employs TRBV27 and TRBJ1-2; the D is unclear. Germline CDR1 and CDR2: MNHEY and SMNVEV (reference sequence). CDR3 length: 13 amino acids. V lost 2 bases and J lost 4, with 8 bases in between. The DNA for the CDR3 is TGTGCCAGCAGTTTAAACAGCTTCTATGGCTACACCTTC. Its protein is CASSLNSFYGYTF.

The table lists this clonotype with a few counts. V gene TRBV5-4 combines with J gene TRBJ2-5; TRBD1 or TRBD2 may be the D gene (5 bases each). The length of the CDR3 is 15 residues. V dropped 2 bases and J dropped 4 bases, with 15 bases sitting between them. Germline CDR1 SGHNT, CDR2 YYREEE (reference sequence). CDR3 loop: CASSFTGTTGETQYF. CDR3 in DNA: TGTGCCAGCAGCTTTACCGGGACCACGGGAGAGACCCAGTACTTC.

The table lists this clonotype with a few counts. The chain is built from TRBV27 and TRBJ2-4; TRBD1 matches at 10 bases. Germline loops: CDR1 MNHEY, CDR2 SMNVEV (reference sequence). The CDR3 is 16 amino acids. Trimming cost V 3 bases and J 4 bases; bases outside gene matches: 6. CDR3 loop: CASSFGTGASKNIQYF. Here the CDR3 DNA reads TGTGCCAGCAGTTTCGGGACAGGGGCTTCGAAAAACATTCAGTACTTC.

The table lists this clonotype with a few counts. The rearrangement links TRBV7-8 to TRBJ2-7, with 7 positions matching TRBD1. The CDR3 is 17 residues long. Germline trimming cut 5 bases from V and 4 bases from J; bases unmatched to any gene: 17. CDR1 is SGHVS and CDR2 is FQNEAQ in the germline V gene. The CDR3 is CASSPRAGTGVRYEQYF. CDR3 in DNA: TGTGCCAGCAGCCCCCGGGCGGGTACAGGGGTTAGGTACGAGCAGTACTTC. Using reference TRBV7-8 and TRBJ2-7 for the parts outside the CDR3, the full variable domain is GAGVSQSPRYKVAKRGQDVALRCDPISGHVSLFWYQQALGQGPEFLTYFQNEAQLDKSGLPSDRFFAERPEGSVSTLKIQRTQQEDSAVYLCASSPRAGTGVRYEQYFGPGTRLTVT.

Of note for this clonotype: Just one base apart from a much larger clone, this may be a read error. The V and J genes are TRBV12-3 or TRBV12-4 and TRBJ1-2; D perhaps matches TRBD1 (5 bases). The CDR3 is made up of 14 amino acids. V was clipped by 4 bases and J by 2 bases, with 11 bases between them. CDR3 loop: CASSWGVSNYGYTF. For the CDR3, the DNA is TGTGCCAGCAGTTGGGGGGTATCGAACTATGGCTACACCTTC.

This clonotype has ten or more counts. The chain joins TRBV29-1 to TRBJ2-7; the match to TRBD1 covers 8 bases. With 6 bases clipped from V and 1 base from J, the junction kept 5 bases outside the gene matches. Germline-derived CDR1 and CDR2 are SQVTM and ANQGSEA. This CDR3 region has 13 residues. The CDR3 sequence: CSVLTGASYEQYF. The CDR3 DNA follows: TGCAGCGTCCTGACAGGGGCGTCCTACGAGCAGTACTTC.

A few counts support this clonotype. The chain couples TRBV24-1 to TRBJ2-5, with 10 bases matching TRBD1. Trimming at V came to 4 bases and at J to 4 bases, leaving 5 bases not matched to a gene. The CDR3 has 15 amino acids. Per germline, CDR1 KGHDR and CDR2 SFDVKD. CDR3 nucleotides: TGTGCCACCAGTGACCGGGACAGGGGCCGAGAGACCCAGTACTTC. It translates to CATSDRDRGRETQYF.

The rearrangement joins TRBV28 to TRBJ2-7, with 7 positions matching TRBD2. The CDR3 is 15 residues long. CDR1 and CDR2 (germline): MDHEN, SYDVKM. Trimming removed 3 bases from V and 0 bases from J; junction bases left unmatched: 5. The CDR3 loop is CASSFFRGVSYEQYF. CDR3 nucleotide sequence: TGTGCCAGCAGTTTCTTTCGGGGGGTCTCCTACGAGCAGTACTTC.

This clonotype showed up just a few times. The gene calls are TRBV6-2 or TRBV6-3 and TRBJ2-5; 10 bases are shared with TRBD2. This CDR3 is 15 amino acids long. Germline CDR1 reads MNHEY; CDR2 reads SVGEGT. The V gene end was trimmed by 6 bases and the J gene end by 5 bases; junction bases not matched to a gene: 9. The CDR3 loop is CASSPLAGVGETQYF. In nucleotides, the CDR3 is TGTGCCAGCAGCCCTCTAGCGGGAGTCGGGGAGACCCAGTACTTC.

V usage is TRBV9 and J usage is TRBJ2-1, with D hard to call. This CDR3 region has 13 residues. The germline V gene has CDR1 SGDLS and CDR2 YYNGEE. V lost 0 bases, J lost 10 bases, and 11 bases lay in between. The CDR3 DNA reads TGTGCCAGCAGCGTAGCGGCCCTCAGGGAGCAGTTCTTC. Residues: CASSVAALREQFF.

The chain combines TRBV4-2 with TRBJ2-7; TRBD2 aligns across 10 bases. This CDR3 is 15 amino acids long. Germline CDR1 reads LGHNA; CDR2 reads YNFKEQ. With V trimmed by 5 bases and J by 1 base, 5 bases remained unmatched. CDR3 sequence: CASSFGTSESYEQYF. The CDR3 nucleotides read TGTGCCAGCAGCTTCGGGACTAGCGAATCCTACGAGCAGTACTTC.

This clonotype was seen a handful of times. V usage is TRBV7-8 and J usage is TRBJ2-7, with TRBD1 matching 7 bases. The trim removed 1 base at V and 5 bases at J, leaving 11 bases unmatched. Germline assignment: CDR1 SGHVS and CDR2 FQNEAQ. The CDR3 covers 16 residues. The CDR3 DNA is TGTGCCAGCAGCTTAGAGTCAGGGGGAGATCCGGACGAGCAGTACTTC. It codes for CASSLESGGDPDEQYF.

The chain combines TRBV2 with TRBJ2-7, with no clear D. Germline CDR1 and CDR2: SNHLY and FYNNEI. Trimming stripped 3 bases from V and 6 bases from J, with 6 bases between. The CDR3 spans 11 residues. DNA for the CDR3: TGTGCCAGCAGTGAGTTAGCCGAGCAGTACTTC. Protein sequence: CASSELAEQYF.